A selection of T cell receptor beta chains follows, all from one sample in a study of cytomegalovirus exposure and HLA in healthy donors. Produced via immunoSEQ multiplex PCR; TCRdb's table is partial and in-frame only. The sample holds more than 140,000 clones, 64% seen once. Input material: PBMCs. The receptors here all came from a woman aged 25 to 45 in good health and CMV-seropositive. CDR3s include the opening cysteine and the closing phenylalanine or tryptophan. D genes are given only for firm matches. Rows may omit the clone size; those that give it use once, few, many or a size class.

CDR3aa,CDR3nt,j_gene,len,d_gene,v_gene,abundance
CASRGGVVVETQYF,TGTGCCAGCAGAGGGGGCGTGGTTGTGGAGACCCAGTACTTC,TRBJ2-5,14,TRBD1,TRBV28,-
CASGSTGTYEQYF,TGTGCCAGCGGGTCGACAGGGACCTACGAGCAGTACTTC,TRBJ2-7,13,TRBD1,TRBV5-4,few
CASSLASMAGRGPDEQYF,TGCGCCAGCAGCTTGGCCTCTATGGCAGGGCGTGGACCAGACGAGCAGTACTTC,TRBJ2-7,18,-,TRBV5-1,-
CASSLNGGSSYNEQFF,TGTGCCAGCAGCCTCAACGGGGGGAGCTCCTACAATGAGCAGTTCTTC,TRBJ2-1,16,TRBD2,TRBV13,-
CASSPEGSNYGYTF,TGTGCCAGCTCACCGGAGGGATCTAACTATGGCTACACCTTC,TRBJ1-2,14,-,TRBV18,-
CASSVDSGQGYEQYF,TGCGCCAGCAGCGTGGATTCGGGACAGGGCTACGAGCAGTACTTC,TRBJ2-7,15,TRBD1,TRBV5-1,-
CASSRKPGQGKANYGYTF,TGTGCCAGCAGCCGCAAGCCGGGACAGGGAAAGGCTAACTATGGCTACACCTTC,TRBJ1-2,18,TRBD1,TRBV11-2,-
CASSRILGGGGTEAFF,TGTGCCAGCAGCCGCATTCTGGGGGGAGGTGGCACTGAAGCTTTCTTT,TRBJ1-1,16,-,TRBV2,-
CASSPHSIQGNNQPQHF,TGTGCCAGCAGCCCACACTCGATACAGGGAAACAATCAGCCCCAGCATTTT,TRBJ1-5,17,-,TRBV7-2,-
CASTKTSGENEQFF,TGTGCCAGTACCAAGACTAGCGGGGAAAATGAGCAGTTCTTC,TRBJ2-1,14,TRBD2,TRBV6-1,-
CASSLEMGQGVQYF,TGTGCCAGCAGCTTAGAAATGGGACAAGGGGTGCAGTACTTC,TRBJ2-7,14,-,TRBV7-6,-
CASSQALEGEQFF,TGTGCCAGCAGCCAAGCCTTGGAGGGGGAGCAGTTCTTC,TRBJ2-1,13,-,TRBV14,-
CASSDYTGAEYGYTF,TGTGCCAGCAGTGACTATACTGGGGCAGAATATGGCTACACCTTC,TRBJ1-2,15,-,TRBV25-1,few
CASSATTGTGVVNTEAFF,TGTGCCAGCTCAGCAACTACCGGGACAGGGGTCGTGAACACTGAAGCTTTCTTT,TRBJ1-1,18,TRBD1,TRBV18,few
CASAGWDGTGYGYTF,TGTGCCAGCGCCGGTTGGGACGGGACAGGGTATGGCTACACCTTC,TRBJ1-2,15,TRBD1,TRBV19,-
CATSRDLNRYEQYF,TGTGCCACCAGCAGAGATCTAAATCGTTACGAGCAGTACTTC,TRBJ2-7,14,-,TRBV15,-
CASSPRKQGEGSYEQYF,TGTGCCAGCTCACCACGGAAACAGGGGGAAGGGTCCTACGAGCAGTACTTC,TRBJ2-7,17,TRBD1,TRBV18,-
CASSPGRGSNQPQHF,TGCGCCAGCAGCCCCGGCAGGGGTAGCAATCAGCCCCAGCATTTT,TRBJ1-5,15,-,TRBV10-1,-
CASRPDTSPLHF,TGTGCCAGCAGACCCGACACTTCACCCCTCCACTTT,TRBJ1-6,12,-,TRBV7-9,-
CASSLSRDRVEETQYF,TGTGCCAGCAGCTTAAGTAGGGACAGGGTGGAGGAGACCCAGTACTTC,TRBJ2-5,16,TRBD1,TRBV13,-
CASSLRTGGRVNTEAFF,TGCGCCAGCAGCTTGAGGACAGGGGGTCGGGTGAACACTGAAGCTTTCTTT,TRBJ1-1,17,TRBD1,TRBV5-1,-
CASSELRRNSPLHF,TGCGCCAGCAGTGAGTTACGGAGAAATTCACCCCTCCACTTT,TRBJ1-6,14,-,TRBV10-1,-
CATSRDLGLAGPQYF,TGTGCCACCAGCAGAGATCTCGGTTTGGCGGGCCCGCAGTATTTT,TRBJ2-3,15,-,TRBV15,-
CASSYSGSEETQYF,TGCGCCAGCAGCTATAGCGGGAGTGAGGAGACCCAGTACTTC,TRBJ2-5,14,TRBD2,TRBV5-1,-